This T cell receptor beta chain was obtained from a study of T cell repertoires in cytomegalovirus infection. A few counts support this clonotype. Antigen specificity is unknown. TCRdb re-derived calls from the reads in MiXCR, one entry per CDR3 protein. The sample lists roughly 130,000 distinct CDR3 sequences, roughly a quarter occurring once. CDR3 length: 14 residues. From germline, CDR1 is SEHNR and CDR2 FQNEAQ (reference sequence). Trimming cost V 6 bases and J 3 bases, with 12 bases left between them. Material: PBMCs, sequenced either directly or after in vitro stimulation (not recorded which). This clonotype originated in a human donor in good health (CMV status not recorded). Some clones in this sample may be carry-over from other donors' samples. The chain couples TRBV7-9 to TRBJ1-5; D uncertain. Written as DNA, the CDR3 is TGTGCCAGCAGTGAGCCCGGCCCCAATCAGCCCCAGCATTTT. Its protein product is CASSEPGPNQPQHF.